This T cell receptor beta chain came from a study of blood T cells in healthy people across ages. Germline CDR1 and CDR2: LGHDT and YNNKEL (reference sequence). V lost 1 base to trimming and J lost 0 bases, with 16 bases between them. The CDR3 is 18 residues long. A second PCR of 7 to 11 cycles used a sample-barcoded 5' primer and a J-beta primer mix. TCRdb used MiXCR to reprocess the 5' RACE reads, holding one entry per CDR3 protein. Of about 720,000 distinct CDR3 sequences listed, about 24% are singletons. The sequence was collected from a man in his 70s in good health. Sequences were obtained from blood. This chain links TRBV3-1 with TRBJ2-1, with D perhaps matching TRBD2 (5 bases). This CDR3 is CASSQAYGLLSSYNEQFF. CDR3 nucleotides: TGTGCCAGCAGCCAAGCCTACGGACTCCTCAGCTCCTACAATGAGCAGTTCTTC.